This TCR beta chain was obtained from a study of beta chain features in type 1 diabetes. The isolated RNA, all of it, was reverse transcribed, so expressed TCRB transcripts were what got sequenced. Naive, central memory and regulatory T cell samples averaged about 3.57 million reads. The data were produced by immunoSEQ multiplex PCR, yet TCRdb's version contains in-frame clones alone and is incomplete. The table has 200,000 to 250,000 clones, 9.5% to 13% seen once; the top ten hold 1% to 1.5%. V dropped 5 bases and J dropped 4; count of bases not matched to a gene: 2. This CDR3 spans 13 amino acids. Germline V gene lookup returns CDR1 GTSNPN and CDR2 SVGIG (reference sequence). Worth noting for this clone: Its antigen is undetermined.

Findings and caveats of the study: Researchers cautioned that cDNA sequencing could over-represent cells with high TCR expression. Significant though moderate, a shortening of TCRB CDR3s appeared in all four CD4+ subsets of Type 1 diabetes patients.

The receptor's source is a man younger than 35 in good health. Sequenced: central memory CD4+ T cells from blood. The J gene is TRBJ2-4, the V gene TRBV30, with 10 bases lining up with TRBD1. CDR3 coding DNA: TGTGCCTGGGCGGGACAGGGGAAAAACATTCAGTACTTC. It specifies CAWAGQGKNIQYF.